The 22 T cell receptor beta chains reported below all come from one sample, sequenced in a study of T cells after yellow fever vaccination. MiXCR, run by TCRdb on the 5' RACE reads, gives a single entry per CDR3 protein. The data contain around 530,000 distinct CDR3 sequences, less than 20% of them seen just once; the ten biggest clones take up 15% to 20%. Sequenced material: PBMCs, taken less than 6 days after the first yellow fever vaccination. Receptors originate from a man between 18 and 29 years old who received the YFV17D yellow fever vaccine.

The rearrangement links TRBV11-2 to TRBJ2-1; 9 bases match TRBD2. The CDR3 is 15 residues long. V was pared by 7 bases and J by 2 bases, with 6 bases of the junction left unmatched. The germline CDR1 and CDR2 sequences are SGHAT and FQNNGV. The CDR3 nucleotides are TGTGCCAGCACAACCTTAGCGGGGGCCTACAATGAGCAGTTCTTC. Its translation is CASTTLAGAYNEQFF.

This clonotype turned up a few times. The chain couples TRBV5-4 to TRBJ2-1; D perhaps matches TRBD1 (5 bases). The germline CDR1 and CDR2 sequences are SGHNT and YYREEE (reference sequence). V was shortened by 4 bases and J by 8 bases, with 13 bases between the two germline ends. This CDR3 spans 13 amino acids. The CDR3 coding sequence is TGTGCCAGCAGCAGAACAGGAACCGATGAGCAGTTCTTC. The encoded protein is CASSRTGTDEQFF.

The rearrangement joins TRBV5-1 to TRBJ2-3, with D uncertain. Trimming took off 1 base at V and 0 bases at J, with 12 bases between the two ends. Germline lookup yields CDR1 SGHRS and CDR2 YFSETQ. CDR3 size: 16 residues. The CDR3 DNA is TGCGCCAGCAGCTTGTTTACGGCATCTAGCACAGATACGCAGTATTTT. Residues: CASSLFTASSTDTQYF.

V and J are TRBV5-4 and TRBJ2-1; D is tentatively TRBD1 or TRBD2 (5 bases each). Germline V lookup: CDR1 SGHNT, CDR2 YYREEE (reference sequence). The CDR3 sequence is 15 residues long. The V end lost 3 bases, the J end lost 8 bases, and 18 bases lay between the germline ends. For the CDR3, the DNA is TGTGCCAGCAGCTGGTCGGGGACGGGGAAGGATGAGCAGTTCTTC. It encodes CASSWSGTGKDEQFF.

This clonotype was seen a few times. V gene TRBV18 combines with J gene TRBJ2-5, with D perhaps TRBD1 (6 bases). This CDR3 has 16 amino acids. The germline CDR1 and CDR2 sequences are KGHSH and LQKENI. Trimming removed 3 bases from V and 2 bases from J, with 16 bases in between. The CDR3, as DNA: TGTGCCAGCTCACCGCGGACAGTAACCAGGCAAGAGACCCAGTACTTC. It specifies CASSPRTVTRQETQYF. The variable domain in full, completed from reference TRBV18 and TRBJ2-5, reads NAGVMQNPRHLVRRRGQEARLRCSPMKGHSHVYWYRQLPEEGLKFMVYLQKENIIDESGMPKERFSAEFPKEGPSILRIQQVVRGDSAAYFCASSPRTVTRQETQYFGPGTRLLVL.

This clonotype turned up a few times. The gene calls are TRBV5-1 and TRBJ1-6, with D possibly TRBD1 on 5 matching bases. Germline-derived CDR1 and CDR2 are SGHRS and YFSETQ. This CDR3 spans 15 amino acids. Trimming took 1 base from V and 7 from J, leaving 12 bases between them. This CDR3 reads CASSLSGPPNSPLHF. CDR3 DNA sequence: TGCGCCAGCAGCTTGTCGGGACCGCCAAATTCACCCCTCCACTTT. Together with reference TRBV5-1 and TRBJ1-6, the CDR3 gives the full variable domain: KAGVTQTPRYLIKTRGQQVTLSCSPISGHRSVSWYQQTPGQGLQFLFEYFSETQRNKGNFPGRFSGRQFSNSRSEMNVSTLELGDSALYLCASSLSGPPNSPLHFGNGTRLTVT.

This clonotype appeared many times. The chain carries TRBV7-9 and TRBJ1-1; 8 positions agree with TRBD1. Trimming cost V 3 bases and J 3 bases; bases outside gene matches: 3. The CDR3 has 14 residues. Germline loops: CDR1 SEHNR, CDR2 FQNEAQ (reference sequence). DNA of the CDR3: TGTGCCAGCAGCTTTCAGGGGGCGGACACTGAAGCTTTCTTT. Protein: CASSFQGADTEAFF.

In its sample, this clonotype was seen a few times. The chain is built from TRBV27 and TRBJ2-7; 12 bases map to TRBD2. The germline gives CDR1 MNHEY, CDR2 SMNVEV (reference sequence). The CDR3 spans 14 residues. V was clipped by 6 bases and J by 4 bases; unmatched bases: 4. The CDR3 nucleotides read TGTGCCAGCAGGACGGGACTAGCGGGTTACGAGCAGTACTTC. It specifies CASRTGLAGYEQYF.

V gene TRBV20-1 combines with J gene TRBJ2-7; D is undetermined. The length of the CDR3 is 12 residues. Germline assignment: CDR1 DFQATT and CDR2 SNEGSKA (reference sequence). V was clipped by 6 bases and J by 5 bases, with 14 bases between them. CDR3 in DNA: TGCAGTGCCCCCTCGGCAGGCGACGAGCAGTACTTC. Amino acids: CSAPSAGDEQYF.

A few counts support this clonotype. The V call is TRBV6-5, the J call TRBJ2-5; 9 bases fit TRBD2. Trimming took 4 bases from V and 5 from J; bases not matched to a gene: 14. The CDR3 is 17 residues long. The V gene's germline CDR1 is MNHEY and CDR2 SVGAGI. Here the CDR3 DNA reads TGTGCCAGCAGTTTCCGTCCGGGTAGCGGGAGAGGGGAGACCCAGTACTTC. It encodes CASSFRPGSGRGETQYF.

There are many counts of this clonotype. This chain links TRBV7-9 with TRBJ2-4; 9 bases agree with TRBD2. Germline assignment: CDR1 SEHNR and CDR2 FQNEAQ (reference sequence). This CDR3 has 16 residues. V lost 5 bases to trimming and J lost 0 bases; unmatched junction nucleotides: 5. The CDR3 here is CASSASGGLAKNIQYF. The CDR3 region has the DNA TGTGCCAGCAGCGCCAGCGGGGGGCTAGCCAAAAACATTCAGTACTTC.

The chain employs TRBV7-9 and TRBJ1-2, with 10 bases aligning to TRBD1. Germline CDR1 reads SEHNR; CDR2 reads FQNEAQ (reference sequence). CDR3 length equals 17 residues. V gave up 5 bases and J gave up 0 bases; unmatched junction bases: 9. CDR3 loop: CASSKGQGDTTNYGYTF. The DNA of the CDR3 is TGTGCCAGCAGCAAAGGACAGGGGGATACCACTAACTATGGCTACACCTTC.

The chain links TRBV27 to TRBJ1-2, with TRBD1 matching over 7 bases. This CDR3 is 16 amino acids long. The V segment lost 7 bases and the J segment 8 bases; nucleotides outside the gene matches: 19. From germline, CDR1 is MNHEY and CDR2 SMNVEV (reference sequence). The CDR3 loop is CASTSTSDRWLEGYTF. CDR3 nucleotide sequence: TGTGCCAGCACCTCAACCTCGGACAGGTGGCTGGAGGGCTACACCTTC.

In its sample, this clonotype was seen a few times. The gene calls are TRBV2 and TRBJ2-2; D call uncertain. Germline V CDR1 and CDR2: SNHLY, FYNNEI. There are 14 residues in the CDR3. The V end was cut by 6 bases, the J end by 2 bases, with 10 bases between. The CDR3 here is CASSAYINTGELFF. CDR3 DNA sequence: TGTGCCAGCAGCGCTTACATAAACACCGGGGAGCTGTTTTTT. Full variable domain (rest looked up from reference TRBV2 and TRBJ2-2): EPEVTQTPSHQVTQMGQEVILRCVPISNHLYFYWYRQILGQKVEFLVSFYNNEISEKSEIFDDQFSVERPDGSNFTLKIRSTKLEDSAMYFCASSAYINTGELFFGEGSRLTVL.

This clonotype was observed a few times. CDR3 amino acids: CSAKTSGGPGELFF. CDR3 nucleotide sequence: TGCAGCGCCAAGACTAGCGGGGGGCCCGGGGAGCTGTTTTTT. The chain couples TRBV29-1 to TRBJ2-2; TRBD2 aligns across 13 bases. CDR1 and CDR2 from the germline V gene are SQVTM and ANQGSEA. V dropped 7 bases and J dropped 6; count of bases not matched to a gene: 5. This CDR3 has 14 residues.

This clonotype was detected a few times. The genes are TRBV6-5 and TRBJ1-2; no clear D gene. Trimming took off 2 bases at V and 0 bases at J, with 10 bases between the two ends. The V gene's germline CDR1 is MNHEY and CDR2 SVGAGI. CDR3 length equals 15 residues. DNA for the CDR3: TGTGCCAGCAGTTACCCTTCGGCCCCTAACTATGGCTACACCTTC. Residues: CASSYPSAPNYGYTF.

This clonotype was found a few times. The V call is TRBV27, the J call TRBJ2-3, with TRBD1 identical over 7 bases. Trimming removed 9 bases from V and 2 bases from J; junction bases left unmatched: 11. The CDR3 totals 15 residues. In germline, CDR1 is MNHEY, CDR2 SMNVEV (reference sequence). This chain's CDR3 is CASKTGLYATDTQYF. Written as DNA, the CDR3 is TGTGCCAGTAAGACAGGGTTGTATGCCACAGATACGCAGTATTTT.

CDR3 in amino acids: CASSIPGASGANVLTF. The CDR3 DNA follows: TGTGCCAGCAGTATCCCAGGGGCGAGTGGGGCCAACGTCCTGACTTTC. This chain uses TRBV12-3 or TRBV12-4 with TRBJ2-6, with D possibly TRBD1 on 6 matching bases. CDR3 size: 16 residues. Trimming took off 5 bases at V and 3 bases at J, with 14 bases between the two ends.

This clonotype has a handful of counts. The CDR3 coding sequence is TGTGCCAGCTCAGAAACAGGGGGCGCTTCACCCCTCCACTTT. It codes for CASSETGGASPLHF. The rearrangement uses TRBV18 and TRBJ1-6, with 9 bases that match TRBD1. This CDR3 contains 14 residues. J was trimmed by 9 bases and V by 5 bases; bases with no gene match: 5. CDR1 is KGHSH and CDR2 is LQKENI in the germline V gene.

J is TRBJ2-7 and V is TRBV11-2; D may be TRBD2 (5 bases). Germline CDR1 is SGHAT and CDR2 is FQNNGV. The CDR3 sequence is 12 residues long. Trimming took 5 bases from V and 9 from J, leaving 14 bases between them. This CDR3 is CASSLLDSVQYF. CDR3 bases: TGTGCCAGCAGCCTCTTGGACTCTGTGCAGTACTTC.

There are a few counts of this clonotype. The gene calls are TRBV12-3 or TRBV12-4 and TRBJ2-7; D call uncertain. V was shortened by 1 base and J by 3 bases, with 7 bases between the two germline ends. This CDR3 is built from 13 residues. The CDR3 region has the DNA TGTGCCAGCAGTTTAGGCGAGGTCTACGAGCAGTACGTC. Encoded protein: CASSLGEVYEQYV.

The chain is built from TRBV7-6 and TRBJ2-3; 8 bases fit TRBD2. CDR1 SGHVS and CDR2 FNYEAQ come from the germline V gene. V dropped 5 bases and J dropped 5; count of bases not matched to a gene: 15. The CDR3 is 17 amino acids. Here the CDR3 DNA reads TGTGCCAGCAGCCCCCGCACGTCGGGGGGGGAATTAGATACGCAGTATTTT. Amino acid sequence: CASSPRTSGGELDTQYF.